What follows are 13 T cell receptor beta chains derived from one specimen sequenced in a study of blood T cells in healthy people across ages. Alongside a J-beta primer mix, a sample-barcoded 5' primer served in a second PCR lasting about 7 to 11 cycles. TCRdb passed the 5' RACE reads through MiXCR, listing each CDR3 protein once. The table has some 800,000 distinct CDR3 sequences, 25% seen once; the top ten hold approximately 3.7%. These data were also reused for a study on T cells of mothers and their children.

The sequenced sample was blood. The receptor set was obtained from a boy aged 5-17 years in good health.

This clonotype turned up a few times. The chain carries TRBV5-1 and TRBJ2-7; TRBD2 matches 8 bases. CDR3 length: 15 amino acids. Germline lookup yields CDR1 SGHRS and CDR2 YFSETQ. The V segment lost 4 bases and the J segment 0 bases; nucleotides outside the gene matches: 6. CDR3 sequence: CASSLSGALSYEQYF. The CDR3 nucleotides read TGCGCCAGCAGCCTTAGCGGGGCACTCTCCTACGAGCAGTACTTC.

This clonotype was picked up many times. The CDR3 DNA is TGTGCCAGCAGCTTCGACAGGGTATCCTACGAGCAGTACTTC. This encodes CASSFDRVSYEQYF. The chain joins TRBV5-6 to TRBJ2-7; 7 nucleotides match TRBD1. The CDR3 spans 14 residues. Germline values: CDR1 SGHDT, CDR2 YYEEEE. V lost 2 bases, J lost 1 base, and 3 bases stayed unmatched.

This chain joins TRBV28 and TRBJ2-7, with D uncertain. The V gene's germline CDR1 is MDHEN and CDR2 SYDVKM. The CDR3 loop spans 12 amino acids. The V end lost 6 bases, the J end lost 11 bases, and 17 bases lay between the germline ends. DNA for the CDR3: TGTGCCAGCAGGCTAAATGGGTTGAAGGAGTACTTC. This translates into CASRLNGLKEYF.

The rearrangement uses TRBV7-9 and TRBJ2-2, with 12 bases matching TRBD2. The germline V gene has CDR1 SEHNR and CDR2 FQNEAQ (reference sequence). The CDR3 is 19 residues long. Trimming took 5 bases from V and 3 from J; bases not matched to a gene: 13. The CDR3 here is CASSPRLRTSGEYTGELFF. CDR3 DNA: TGTGCCAGCAGCCCGCGTTTGCGGACTAGCGGGGAATACACCGGGGAGCTGTTTTTT.

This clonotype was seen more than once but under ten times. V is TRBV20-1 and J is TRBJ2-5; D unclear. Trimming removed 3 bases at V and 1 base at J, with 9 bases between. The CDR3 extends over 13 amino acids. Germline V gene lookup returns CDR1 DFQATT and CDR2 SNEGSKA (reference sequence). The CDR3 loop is CSARVSSQETQYF. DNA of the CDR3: TGCAGTGCTAGGGTTAGCAGCCAAGAGACCCAGTACTTC.

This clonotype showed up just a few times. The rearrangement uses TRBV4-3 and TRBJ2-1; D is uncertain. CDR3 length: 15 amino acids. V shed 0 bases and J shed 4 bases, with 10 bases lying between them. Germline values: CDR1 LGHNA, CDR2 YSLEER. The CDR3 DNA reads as TGCGCCAGCAGCCAAGATCGACTTCTATACAATGAGCAGTTCTTC. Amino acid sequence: CASSQDRLLYNEQFF.

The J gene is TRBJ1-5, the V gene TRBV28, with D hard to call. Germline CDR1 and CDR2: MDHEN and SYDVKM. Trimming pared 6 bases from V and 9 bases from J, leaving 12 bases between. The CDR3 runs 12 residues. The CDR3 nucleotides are TGTGCCAGCAGCTCTCGTAATTGGCCCCAGCATTTT. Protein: CASSSRNWPQHF. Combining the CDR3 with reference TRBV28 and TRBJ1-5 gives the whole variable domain DVKVTQSSRYLVKRTGEKVFLECVQDMDHENMFWYRQDPGLGLRLIYFSYDVKMKEKGDIPEGYSVSREKKERFSLILESASTNQTSMYLCASSSRNWPQHFGDGTRLSIL.

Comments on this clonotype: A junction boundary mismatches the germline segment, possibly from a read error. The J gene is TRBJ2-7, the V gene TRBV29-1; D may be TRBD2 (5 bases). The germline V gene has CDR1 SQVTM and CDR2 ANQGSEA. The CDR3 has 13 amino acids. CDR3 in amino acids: CSVEEEGTYEQYF. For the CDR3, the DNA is TGTAGCGTTGAGGAAGAGGGTACCTACGAGCAGTACTTC.

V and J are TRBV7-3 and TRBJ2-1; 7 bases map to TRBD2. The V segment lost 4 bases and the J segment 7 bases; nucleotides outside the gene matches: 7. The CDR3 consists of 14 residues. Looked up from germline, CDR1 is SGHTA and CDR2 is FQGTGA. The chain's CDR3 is CASSSGTKPNEQFF. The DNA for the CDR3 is TGTGCCAGCAGCTCCGGGACTAAGCCGAATGAGCAGTTCTTC.

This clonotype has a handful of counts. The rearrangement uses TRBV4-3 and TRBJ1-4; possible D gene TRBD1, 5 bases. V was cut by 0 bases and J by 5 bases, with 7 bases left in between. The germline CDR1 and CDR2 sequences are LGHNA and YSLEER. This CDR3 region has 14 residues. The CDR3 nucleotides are TGCGCCAGCAGCCAAGACCCAGGGAATGAAAAACTGTTTTTT. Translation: CASSQDPGNEKLFF.

The CDR3 coding sequence is TGTGCCAGCTCACCAATCCAGGAAGCTAACTATGGCTACACCTTC. Its translation: CASSPIQEANYGYTF. V gene TRBV18 combines with J gene TRBJ1-2; D gene unclear. V lost 2 bases and J 0 bases, leaving 10 bases between the germline ends. Germline lookup yields CDR1 KGHSH and CDR2 LQKENI. The CDR3 is made up of 15 amino acids.

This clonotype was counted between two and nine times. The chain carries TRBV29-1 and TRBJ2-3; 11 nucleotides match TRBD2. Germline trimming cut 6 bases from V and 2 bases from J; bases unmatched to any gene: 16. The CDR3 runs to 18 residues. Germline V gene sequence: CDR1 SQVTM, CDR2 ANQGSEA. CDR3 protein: CSVMGVAGGIINTDTQYF. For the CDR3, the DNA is TGCAGCGTAATGGGGGTAGCGGGGGGGATAATCAACACAGATACGCAGTATTTT.

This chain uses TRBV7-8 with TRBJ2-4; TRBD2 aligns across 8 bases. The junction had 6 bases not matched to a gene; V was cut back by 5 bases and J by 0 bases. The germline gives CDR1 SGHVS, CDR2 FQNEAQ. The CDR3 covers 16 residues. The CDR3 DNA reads TGTGCCAGCAGCCCAGGACTAGCACCAGCCAAAAACATTCAGTACTTC. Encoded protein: CASSPGLAPAKNIQYF.